This T cell receptor beta chain was profiled in a study of vaccination and CD4 T cells after COVID-19. Study context: Convalescent individuals numbered four females and six males, two being Hispanic. At a median 72 days (range 14 to 241) after dose two, post-vaccine samples were obtained.

Worth noting for this clonotype: No antigen is known for it.

Treatment described: roughly ten-day PBMC culture with coronavirus spike peptide pools or control peptides (ViraFEST assay). The assay that was used to sequence DNA from cultured CD4+ T cells was the Oncomine TCR Beta short-read assay. TCRdb itself ran the PCR reads through MiXCR, one entry per CDR3 protein. The table lists 5,700 or so distinct CDR3 sequences, 48% of them singletons. Overall study findings and caveats: Relatively few convalescent patients were studied, without early post-infection timepoints.

Sequencing used CD4+ T cells from blood, cultured in vitro. The receptor comes from a human donor who had recovered from COVID-19.

DNA of the CDR3: TGTGCCAGCAGCTTCTGGACACGCACTGAAGCTTTCTTT. Translating it yields CASSFWTRTEAFF. V and J are TRBV7-2 and TRBJ1-1; D is possibly TRBD1 (5 bases). CDR1 SGHTA and CDR2 FQGNSA come from the germline V gene. This CDR3 spans 13 amino acids. The V end lost 3 bases, the J end lost 4 bases, and 9 bases lay between the germline ends.